This paragraph reports one TCR beta chain. Its antigen remains unknown. This entry comes from a study of somatic mutations in cytotoxic T cells in rheumatoid arthritis. Study as a whole: Among the T-cell populations stained with V beta antibodies, some were separated by flow sorting at nearly 100% purity, including V beta1+ cells whose TCRB was sequenced.

Study-level findings and limits: CD8+ T-cell clonality did not differ significantly between rheumatoid arthritis patients and age-matched healthy controls. In the expanded CD8+ clones, the antigen targets remained unknown.

V was trimmed by 7 bases and J by 3 bases, leaving 19 bases between them. There are 16 residues in the CDR3. CDR1 is SQVTM and CDR2 is ANQGSEA in the germline V gene. The table came from immunoSEQ multiplex PCR; TCRdb's copy has only in-frame clones and leaves some out. This table holds thousands of clones, 70% to 90% found once. The receptor comes from a woman in her sixties or seventies with rheumatoid arthritis. Sequencing used CD8+ T cells sorted from blood. The V gene is TRBV29-1, the J gene TRBJ2-6; possibly TRBD1 for D (7 bases). Here the CDR3 DNA reads TGCAGCGCCGCTGGAGGGGGCGCACATGGGGCCAACGTCCTGACTTTC. Encoded protein: CSAAGGGAHGANVLTF. The full variable domain, its missing parts supplied by reference TRBV29-1 and TRBJ2-6, is SAVISQKPSRDICQRGTSLTIQCQVDSQVTMMFWYRQQPGQSLTLIATANQGSEATYESGFVIDKFPISRPNLTFSTLTVSNMSPEDSSIYLCSAAGGGAHGANVLTFGAGSRLTVL.